Listed here is a single T cell receptor (beta chain). The sample comes from a study of T-cell reconstitution after alpha-beta-depleted transplantation in children. TCRbeta library construction was performed incorporating unique molecular identifiers. TCRdb reprocessed the PCR reads with MiXCR, giving one entry per CDR3 protein. The table records roughly 500,000 distinct CDR3 sequences, approximately 32% of them present only once. Germline V gene lookup returns CDR1 SGHRS and CDR2 YFSETQ. This CDR3 spans 15 amino acids. Trimming took 6 bases from V and 4 from J, leaving 19 bases between them. This specimen was PBMCs from the stem cell graft donor, taken from the stem cell graft. The sequence was obtained from a human donor who donated a stem cell graft to a child with aplastic anemia. V usage is TRBV5-1 and J usage is TRBJ1-1, with D perhaps TRBD1 (6 bases). CDR3 sequence reads: CASNHALGGSTEAFF. CDR3 DNA sequence: TGCGCCAGCAACCACGCCCTAGGGGGGAGCACTGAAGCTTTCTTT.